Included here is one T cell receptor (beta chain) sequence, with context. What it binds is unknown. The sample is drawn from a study of OX40 agonist ivuxolimab in advanced cancers. The table came from immunoSEQ multiplex PCR; TCRdb's copy has only in-frame clones and leaves some out. The data hold about 22,000 clones, with roughly four fifths observed a single time. The study's findings and limits: Patients with a partial response at 0.1-3.0 mg/kg had among the lowest clonal expansion. Relative to CD4+ cells, CD8+ T cells on average had more expanded clones.

Sequenced material: CD4+ or CD8+ T cells sorted from blood, taken in a trial of the OX40 agonist ivuxolimab. The receptor was derived from an adult with an advanced solid tumor such as melanoma, head and neck, liver or kidney cancer.

This CDR3 reads CASSHPGQKNYGYTF. The CDR3 nucleotides read TGCGCCAGCAGTCATCCGGGACAGAAGAACTATGGCTACACCTTC. The gene calls are TRBV23-1 and TRBJ1-2; the match to TRBD1 covers 7 bases. TRBV23-1 qualifies as an ORF whose function is uncertain. This CDR3 comprises 15 residues. The trim removed 3 bases at V and 2 bases at J, leaving 6 bases unmatched.